The T cell receptor beta chain under discussion was sequenced for a study of vaccination and CD4 T cells after COVID-19. Study at large: Median time from COVID diagnosis to post-COVID sampling was about 100 days (35 to 161). Study outcomes and limitations: For convalescent patients, 304 of the 307 vaccine-specific clones analyzed were classified as spike mono-reactive.

Treatment defined: approximately 9-day PBMC culture with coronavirus spike peptide pools or control peptides (ViraFEST assay). Samples of CD4+ T cells were obtained from the unexposed donor before the COVID-19 pandemic (2011-2018). ViraFEST enlarged antigen-specific T cell populations with peptide pools and afterwards sequenced TCRs. Germline V gives CDR1 SGHKS, CDR2 YYEKEE (reference sequence). The CDR3 spans 15 residues. V lost 4 bases, J lost 0 bases, and 12 bases lay in between. The Oncomine TCR Beta short-read assay was applied to DNA of cultured CD4+ T cells. CD4+ T cells were cultured, and genomic DNA was extracted from them. Using its own MiXCR run on the PCR reads, TCRdb lists one record per CDR3 protein. In the table there are several thousand distinct CDR3 sequences, around 30% of which are singletons. About this clonotype: Antigen unknown.

The specimen sequenced was CD4+ T cells from blood, cultured in vitro. The rearrangement uses TRBV5-5 and TRBJ2-3; tentatively, D is TRBD2 (6 bases). The source of this sequence is a human donor in good health. The CDR3 loop is CASSPGGVSTDTQYF. As DNA, the CDR3 is TGTGCCAGCAGCCCCGGGGGTGTTAGCACAGATACGCAGTATTTT.